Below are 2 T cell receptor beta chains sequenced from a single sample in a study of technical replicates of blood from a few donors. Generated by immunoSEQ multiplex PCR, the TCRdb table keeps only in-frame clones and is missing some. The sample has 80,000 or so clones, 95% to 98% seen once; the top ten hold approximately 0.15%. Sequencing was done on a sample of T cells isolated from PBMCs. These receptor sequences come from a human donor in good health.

The CDR3 DNA is TGTGCCAGCAGTTTCTTGGCAGGCCTCTCCTACGAGCAGTACTTC. This codes for CASSFLAGLSYEQYF. The chain combines TRBV27 with TRBJ2-7, with D uncertain. The CDR3 spans 15 residues. Germline V gene data show CDR1 as MNHEY and CDR2 as SMNVEV (reference sequence). Trimming removed 3 bases from V and 0 bases from J, with 12 bases in between.

Here the CDR3 DNA reads TGTGCCAGCAGGGACAGGGCGGGGGCCCACTCTGGAAACACCATATATTTT. It codes for CASRDRAGAHSGNTIYF. V is TRBV28 and J is TRBJ1-3; 8 nucleotides line up with TRBD1. Germline V lookup: CDR1 MDHEN, CDR2 SYDVKM. This CDR3 spans 17 amino acids. J gave up 0 bases and V 6 bases, and 10 bases lay outside the gene matches. Full variable domain (outside the CDR3, taken from reference TRBV28 and TRBJ1-3): DVKVTQSSRYLVKRTGEKVFLECVQDMDHENMFWYRQDPGLGLRLIYFSYDVKMKEKGDIPEGYSVSREKKERFSLILESASTNQTSMYLCASRDRAGAHSGNTIYFGEGSWLTVV.